This is a list of T cell receptor beta chains from one sample in a study of T cells after yellow fever vaccination. Via MiXCR, TCRdb re-called the 5' RACE reads, giving one row per CDR3 protein. Of 35,000 to 55,000 distinct CDR3 sequences in the sample, 6.8% were seen once. The specimen was CD8+ T cells not binding an NS4B(214-222) dextramer, sorted from PBMCs, collected 45 days after the yellow fever booster vaccination. The receptors come from a man aged 25-45 years who received the YFV17D yellow fever vaccine. Each CDR3 is given without its conserved first and last residue. Fields, in order: V gene, clone size, J gene, CDR3 protein. Not all rows give a size; the values are once, few, many and, for expanded clones, a class.

V gene: TRBV27
clone size: many
J gene: TRBJ1-6
CDR3 protein: ASGISGVNSPLH

V gene: TRBV20-1
clone size: many
J gene: TRBJ2-1
CDR3 protein: SAAGNEQF

V gene: TRBV11-2
clone size: few
J gene: TRBJ1-2
CDR3 protein: ASSPRGGGSANYGYT

V gene: TRBV4-3
clone size: few
J gene: TRBJ2-1
CDR3 protein: ASSQEGGHNEQF

V gene: TRBV3-1
clone size: NA
J gene: TRBJ1-3
CDR3 protein: ASSQPPSFSGSTIY

V gene: TRBV19
clone size: NA
J gene: TRBJ1-1
CDR3 protein: ASSIGSAGNEAF

V gene: TRBV12-3/TRBV12-4
clone size: many
J gene: TRBJ2-1
CDR3 protein: ASSLAKTSPDA

V gene: TRBV4-2
clone size: NA
J gene: TRBJ2-2
CDR3 protein: ASSQVGKNTGELF

V gene: TRBV12-3/TRBV12-4
clone size: many
J gene: TRBJ2-1
CDR3 protein: ASSSGLSNEQF

V gene: TRBV7-7
clone size: many
J gene: TRBJ2-1
CDR3 protein: ASSLATSRDDEQF

V gene: TRBV20-1
clone size: many
J gene: TRBJ2-3
CDR3 protein: SASLATSGRLADTQY

V gene: TRBV27
clone size: NA
J gene: TRBJ2-7
CDR3 protein: ASSLSSSSYEQY

V gene: TRBV6-2/TRBV6-3
clone size: many
J gene: TRBJ2-2
CDR3 protein: ASSYNTGELF

V gene: TRBV12-3/TRBV12-4
clone size: many
J gene: TRBJ2-7
CDR3 protein: ASTSPGLAGTYEQY

V gene: TRBV7-2
clone size: NA
J gene: TRBJ2-1
CDR3 protein: ASSLVGGEQF

V gene: TRBV11-1
clone size: many
J gene: TRBJ1-1
CDR3 protein: ASRGDRRNTEAF

V gene: TRBV12-3/TRBV12-4
clone size: many
J gene: TRBJ1-3
CDR3 protein: ASSLGGPSSGNTIY

V gene: TRBV11-1
clone size: many
J gene: TRBJ2-7
CDR3 protein: ASSPDRAPYEQY

V gene: TRBV6-4
clone size: many
J gene: TRBJ2-2
CDR3 protein: ASSEDNTGELF

V gene: TRBV7-6
clone size: many
J gene: TRBJ2-7
CDR3 protein: ASGYSEGYEQY

V gene: TRBV25-1
clone size: many
J gene: TRBJ1-1
CDR3 protein: ASSRGVNTEAF

V gene: TRBV5-1
clone size: many
J gene: TRBJ1-2
CDR3 protein: ASSYGTEEYGYT

V gene: TRBV5-1
clone size: many
J gene: TRBJ2-3
CDR3 protein: ASSVRVRPDTQY